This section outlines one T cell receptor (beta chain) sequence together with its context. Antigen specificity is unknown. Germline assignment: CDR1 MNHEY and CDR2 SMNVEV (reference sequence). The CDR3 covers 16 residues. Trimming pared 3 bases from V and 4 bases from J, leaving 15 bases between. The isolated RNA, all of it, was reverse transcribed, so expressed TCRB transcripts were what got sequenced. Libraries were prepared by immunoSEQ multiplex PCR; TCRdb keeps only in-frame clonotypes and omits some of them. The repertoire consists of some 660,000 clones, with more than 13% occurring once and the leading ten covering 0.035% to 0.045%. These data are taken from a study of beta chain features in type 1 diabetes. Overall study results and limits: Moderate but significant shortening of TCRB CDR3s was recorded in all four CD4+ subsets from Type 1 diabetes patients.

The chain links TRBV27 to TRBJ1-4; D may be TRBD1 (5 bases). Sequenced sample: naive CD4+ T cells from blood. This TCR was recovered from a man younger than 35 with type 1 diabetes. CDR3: CASSFSVGVGNEKLFF. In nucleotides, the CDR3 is TGTGCCAGCAGTTTTTCGGTGGGGGTCGGTAATGAAAAACTGTTTTTT.